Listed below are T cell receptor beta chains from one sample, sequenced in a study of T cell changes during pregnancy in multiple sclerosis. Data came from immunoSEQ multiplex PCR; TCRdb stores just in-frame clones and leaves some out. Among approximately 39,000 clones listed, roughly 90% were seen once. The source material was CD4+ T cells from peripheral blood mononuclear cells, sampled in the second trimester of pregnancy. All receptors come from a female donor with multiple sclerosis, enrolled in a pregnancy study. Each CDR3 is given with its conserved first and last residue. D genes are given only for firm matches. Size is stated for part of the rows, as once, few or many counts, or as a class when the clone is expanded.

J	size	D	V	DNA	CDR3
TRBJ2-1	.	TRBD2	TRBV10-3	TGTGCCACCTCCCTTGGCGGGAGGAGGGATGAGCAGTTCTTC	CATSLGGRRDEQFF
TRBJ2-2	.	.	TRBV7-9	TGTGCCAGCAGCCCCCGACTGTCCGGGGAGCTGTTTTTT	CASSPRLSGELFF
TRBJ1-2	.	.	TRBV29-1	TGCAGCGTTTCGGGGAATGGTGGCTACACCTTC	CSVSGNGGYTF
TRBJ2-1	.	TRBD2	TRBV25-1	TGTGCCAGCAGTGAATTAGTAGCGGGAGGTCAGCAGTTCTTC	CASSELVAGGQQFF
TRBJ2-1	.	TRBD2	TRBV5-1	TGCGCCAGCAGCTCTCCTAGCGGGAGGAACAATGAGCAGTTCTTC	CASSSPSGRNNEQFF
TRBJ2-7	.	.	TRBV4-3	TGCGCCAGCAGCCAAAATAGGTTCGGCGGGGACGAGCAGTACTTC	CASSQNRFGGDEQYF
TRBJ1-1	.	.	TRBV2	TGTGCCAGCAGGGTCGAGGGGGTTGCCACTGAAGCTTTCTTT	CASRVEGVATEAFF
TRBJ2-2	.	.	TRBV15	TGTGCCACCACCATAGACCCCTCCCCCACCGGGGAGCTGTTTTTT	CATTIDPSPTGELFF
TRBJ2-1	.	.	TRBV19	TGTGCCAGTAGTATTCTTGAGACATCTTACAATGAGCAGTTCTTC	CASSILETSYNEQFF
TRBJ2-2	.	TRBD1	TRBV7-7	TGTGCTAGCAGCTCCGGGACAGGGGGCTGGGACACCGGGGAGCTGTTTTTT	CASSSGTGGWDTGELFF
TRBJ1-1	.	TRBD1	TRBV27	TGTGCCAGCAGACTGGACAGGGTGGGCACTGAAGCTTTCTTT	CASRLDRVGTEAFF
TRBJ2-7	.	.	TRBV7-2	TGTGCCAGCAGCTTAAAGTCCGGCGCAGGGGAGCAGTACTTC	CASSLKSGAGEQYF
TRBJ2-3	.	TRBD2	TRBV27	TGTGCCAGCAGTTTAGCGGGAGTGGGTACGCAGTATTTT	CASSLAGVGTQYF
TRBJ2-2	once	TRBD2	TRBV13	TGTGCCAGCAGCTTACGCTCGGGAGGTCTTCCCGGGGAGCTGTTTTTT	CASSLRSGGLPGELFF
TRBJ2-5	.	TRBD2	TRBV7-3	TGTGCCAGCAGCCCTAGCGGGAGGTTAGAAGAGACCCAGTACTTC	CASSPSGRLEETQYF
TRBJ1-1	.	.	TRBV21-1	TGTGCCAGCAGCAAAGTACGTTCAGTGAACACTGAAGCTTTCTTT	CASSKVRSVNTEAFF
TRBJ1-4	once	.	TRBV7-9	TGTGCCAGCAGCTCCGGGCCTCAGGCGGGAAAACTGTTTTTT	CASSSGPQAGKLFF
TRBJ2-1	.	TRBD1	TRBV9	TGTGCCAGCAGCGTTCTTGCGACAGGGGGGCGTGAGCAGTTCTTC	CASSVLATGGREQFF
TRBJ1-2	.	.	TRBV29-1	TGCAGCGTTGAAGGCAGGCGACACTATGGCTACACCTTC	CSVEGRRHYGYTF
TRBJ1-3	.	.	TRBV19	TGTGCCAGTAGCCTACAGGGACGATCTGGAAACACCATATATTTT	CASSLQGRSGNTIYF
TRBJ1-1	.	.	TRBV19	TGTGCCAGTAGTTTCCAGGCTATGAACACTGAAGCTTTCTTT	CASSFQAMNTEAFF
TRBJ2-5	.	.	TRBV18	TGTGCCAGCTCACCACCAACAGGGTTCCAAGAGACCCAGTACTTC	CASSPPTGFQETQYF
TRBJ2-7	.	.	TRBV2	TGTGCCAGCGTGCGGGACTTCAAATACGAGCAGTACTTC	CASVRDFKYEQYF
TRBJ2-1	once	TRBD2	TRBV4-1	TGCGCCAGCAGCCAACCGGACTTGGGACTAGCGGACAAAAATGAGCAGTTCTTC	CASSQPDLGLADKNEQFF
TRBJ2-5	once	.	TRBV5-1	TGCGCCAGCAGCTTGGAAGGGGCAGGGGAGACCCAGTACTTC	CASSLEGAGETQYF
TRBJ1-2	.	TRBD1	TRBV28	TGTGCCAGCAGTTCGACAGGGGGGACCTTTGTCTATGGCTACACCTTC	CASSSTGGTFVYGYTF
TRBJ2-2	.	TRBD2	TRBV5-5	TGTGCCAGCAGCTTGGATCCTAGCGGCACCGGGGAGCTGTTTTTT	CASSLDPSGTGELFF
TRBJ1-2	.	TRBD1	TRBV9	TGTGCCAGCAGCCTCAAATCGGGACAGGCCTACTCCATCGATGGCTACACCTTC	CASSLKSGQAYSIDGYTF
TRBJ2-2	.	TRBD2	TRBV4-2	TGTGCCAGCAGCCAGGATCTTGCGGGAGGCTCCGGGGAGCTGTTTTTT	CASSQDLAGGSGELFF
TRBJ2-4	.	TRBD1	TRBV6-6	TGTGCCAGCAGTCGACAGGGTTCGGGGGCCAAAAACATTCAGTACTTC	CASSRQGSGAKNIQYF
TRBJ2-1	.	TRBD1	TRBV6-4	TGTGCCAGCAGTGCTTTGGACAGGGGTATCAATGAGCAGTTCTTC	CASSALDRGINEQFF
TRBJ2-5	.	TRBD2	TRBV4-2	TGTGCCAGCAGCCAAGTAACGGGAGGTAGAGAGACCCAGTACTTC	CASSQVTGGRETQYF
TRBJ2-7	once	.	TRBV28	TGTGCCAGCAGTCCCAGGGTGGGCGATCGATACGAGCAGTACTTC	CASSPRVGDRYEQYF
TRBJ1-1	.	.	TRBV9	TGTGCCAGCAGGCCGGGGGGGGTTTACACTGAAGCTTTCTTT	CASRPGGVYTEAFF
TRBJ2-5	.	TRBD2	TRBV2	TGTGCCAGCAGTCTTGGGCATCTAGCGGGGAGAAAGACCCAGTACTTC	CASSLGHLAGRKTQYF
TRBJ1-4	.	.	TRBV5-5	TGTGCCAGCAGCTTGGCCGAGGGTAAACTGTTTTTT	CASSLAEGKLFF
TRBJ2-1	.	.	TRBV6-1	TGTGCCAGCAGTGAGGACTTTCTTGTCCCCTACAATGAGCAGTTCTTC	CASSEDFLVPYNEQFF
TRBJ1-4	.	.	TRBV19	TGTGCCAGTAGTATAGTTACGTCGGCGGCTGAAAAACTGTTTTTT	CASSIVTSAAEKLFF
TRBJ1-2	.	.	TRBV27	TGTGCCAGCAGTAGCGGATTTGGCTACACCTTC	CASSSGFGYTF
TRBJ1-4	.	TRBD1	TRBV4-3	TGCGCCAGCAGCCTCCAAGACAGGGGTGGAGAAAAACTGTTTTTT	CASSLQDRGGEKLFF
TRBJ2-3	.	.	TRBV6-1	TGTGCCAGCAGTGAACTCCAGGAGGGCTGGGATACGCAGTATTTT	CASSELQEGWDTQYF
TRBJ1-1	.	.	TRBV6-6	.	CASSTSGGTEAFF
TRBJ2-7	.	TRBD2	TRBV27	TGTGCCAGCAGTTTAATAGCGGGAGGTTCCTACGAGCAGTACTTC	CASSLIAGGSYEQYF
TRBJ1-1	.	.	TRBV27	TGTGCCAGCAGTTATCTGACGGGAGAAGCTTTCTTT	CASSYLTGEAFF
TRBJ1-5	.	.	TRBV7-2	TGTGCCAGCAGCTCGGGACGGCCGGGGGTCAATCAGCCCCAGCATTTT	CASSSGRPGVNQPQHF
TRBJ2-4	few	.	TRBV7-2	TGTGCCAGCAGCTTAGGAGGAAAGAACCAAAACATTCAGTACTTC	CASSLGGKNQNIQYF
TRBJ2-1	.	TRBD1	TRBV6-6	TGTGCCAGCAGTTACTCCTTTCCCGACAGGGCCAATGAGCAGTTCTTC	CASSYSFPDRANEQFF
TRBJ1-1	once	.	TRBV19	TGTGCCAGTAGTACGATGGGCCGGAACACTGAAGCTTTCTTT	CASSTMGRNTEAFF
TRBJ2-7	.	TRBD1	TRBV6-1	TGTGCCGCCAACCCAAAGGCTACAGGGGCCTACGAGCAGTACTTC	CAANPKATGAYEQYF
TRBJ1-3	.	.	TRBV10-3	TGTGCCATCAGGTACAACTCTGGAAACACCATATATTTT	CAIRYNSGNTIYF
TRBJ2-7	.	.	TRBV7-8	TGTGCCAGCAGCTTAGCCAACTACGAGCAGTACTTC	CASSLANYEQYF
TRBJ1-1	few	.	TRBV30	TGTGCCTGGAGTGTGGGGCGGTGGAACACTGAAGCTTTCTTT	CAWSVGRWNTEAFF
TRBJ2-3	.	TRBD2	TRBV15	TGTGCCACCAGCAGTGGGACTAGCGGGAGCACAGATACGCAGTATTTT	CATSSGTSGSTDTQYF
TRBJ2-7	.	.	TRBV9	TGTGCCAGCAGCGTGGGGGACTTCGGGAGCTACGAGCAGTACTTC	CASSVGDFGSYEQYF
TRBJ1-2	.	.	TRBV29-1	TGCAGCGTTGAACAGAACTATGGCTACACCTTC	CSVEQNYGYTF
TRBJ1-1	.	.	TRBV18	TGTGCCAGCTCACGGGCAGGGTCATATTCCACTGAAGCTTTCTTT	CASSRAGSYSTEAFF
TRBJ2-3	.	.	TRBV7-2	TGTGCCAGCAGCCCTCCAGGACTAACAGATACGCAGTATTTT	CASSPPGLTDTQYF